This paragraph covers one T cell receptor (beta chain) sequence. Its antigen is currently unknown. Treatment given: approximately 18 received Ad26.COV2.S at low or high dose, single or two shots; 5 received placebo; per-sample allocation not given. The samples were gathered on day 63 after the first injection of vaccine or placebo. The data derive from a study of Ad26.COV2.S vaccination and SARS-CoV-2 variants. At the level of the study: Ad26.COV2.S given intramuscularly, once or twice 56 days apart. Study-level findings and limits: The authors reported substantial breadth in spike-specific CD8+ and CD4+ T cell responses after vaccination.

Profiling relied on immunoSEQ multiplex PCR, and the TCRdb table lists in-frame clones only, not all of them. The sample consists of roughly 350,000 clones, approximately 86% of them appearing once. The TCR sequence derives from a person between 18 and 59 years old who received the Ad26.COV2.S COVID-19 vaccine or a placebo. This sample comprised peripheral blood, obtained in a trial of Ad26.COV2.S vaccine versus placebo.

The CDR3 sequence: CASSLRRTVNSNTGELFF. The CDR3 region has the DNA TGTGCCAGCAGCTTGCGGAGAACCGTGAATTCGAACACCGGGGAGCTGTTTTTT. This chain connects TRBV7-9 to TRBJ2-2; D not certain. Trimming left V 3 bases short and J 0 bases short, with 17 bases between. Germline CDR1 is SEHNR and CDR2 is FQNEAQ (reference sequence). The CDR3 runs 18 residues.